The 31 T cell receptor beta chains below all came from one sample that was sequenced in a study of cytomegalovirus exposure and HLA in healthy donors. The PCR contained 60 Vbeta and 13 Jbeta primers. Generated by immunoSEQ multiplex PCR, the TCRdb table keeps only in-frame clones and is missing some. Here the sample spans 180,000 or so clones, 80% to 90% being singletons. Sequencing used PBMCs. All receptors derive from a man between 18 and 35 years old in good health and CMV-seropositive.

This rearrangement joins TRBV7-9 to TRBJ2-7, with TRBD2 matching over 7 bases. With V trimmed by 6 bases and J by 2 bases, 10 bases remained unmatched. CDR1 is SEHNR and CDR2 is FQNEAQ in the germline V gene (reference sequence). The CDR3 loop spans 15 amino acids. CDR3 DNA: TGTGCCAGCAGTTCAGGCAGGGACTACCCCTACGAGCAGTACTTC. This translates into CASSSGRDYPYEQYF.

The V call is TRBV5-6, the J call TRBJ2-1; 10 positions match TRBD1. There are 16 residues in the CDR3. Unmatched junction bases numbered 4, after V lost 0 bases and J lost 4 bases. CDR1 and CDR2 from the germline V gene are SGHDT and YYEEEE. CDR3 bases: TGTGCCAGCAGCTTGGCCGGGACAGGGGTTTACAATGAGCAGTTCTTC. Translated, it gives CASSLAGTGVYNEQFF.

The rearrangement links TRBV5-1 to TRBJ1-5; a possible D gene is TRBD1 (6 bases). Germline V CDR1 and CDR2: SGHRS, YFSETQ. CDR3 length: 15 amino acids. V was cut by 4 bases and J by 1 base, with 12 bases left in between. CDR3 sequence reads: CASSTRGDSNQPQHF. DNA for the CDR3: TGCGCCAGCAGCACCAGGGGTGACAGCAATCAGCCCCAGCATTTT.

The J gene is TRBJ1-2, the V gene TRBV6-5; 8 bases map to TRBD1. The J segment lost 4 bases and the V segment lost 6 bases, leaving 4 bases of the junction unmatched. The germline gives CDR1 MNHEY, CDR2 SVGAGI. This CDR3 has 13 amino acids. CDR3 loop: CASSLDRGYGYTF. The CDR3 nucleotides read TGTGCCAGCAGCCTAGACAGGGGCTATGGCTACACCTTC.

The table lists this clone with a count of one. The chain uses TRBV11-2 and TRBJ1-1; 7 bases line up with TRBD1. Germline trimming cut 5 bases from V and 5 bases from J; bases unmatched to any gene: 8. Per germline, CDR1 SGHAT and CDR2 FQNNGV. The CDR3 runs 14 residues. The CDR3 is CASSPLQGRTEAFF. The CDR3 region has the DNA TGTGCCAGCAGCCCCTTACAGGGGAGGACTGAAGCTTTCTTT.

This chain uses TRBV10-1 with TRBJ1-6; D gene uncertain. CDR3 length: 14 residues. V gave up 9 bases and J gave up 7 bases, with 16 bases separating them. Per the germline V gene, CDR1 is WNHNN and CDR2 is SYGVQD (reference sequence). The CDR3, as DNA: TGCGCCAGTAGTCGAGACGGCGGGAATTCACCCCTCCACTTT. Translation: CASSRDGGNSPLHF.

The gene calls are TRBV6-1 and TRBJ1-4, with TRBD1 matching 9 bases. CDR1 and CDR2 (germline): MNHNS, SASEGT. CDR3 size: 15 residues. J lost 8 bases, V lost 3 bases, and 7 bases had no gene match. The CDR3 region is CASSEDGQGSEKLFF. The CDR3, as DNA: TGTGCCAGCAGTGAGGATGGACAGGGGTCAGAAAAACTGTTTTTT.

The gene calls are TRBV6-1 and TRBJ2-2, with D unclear. Trimming stripped 4 bases from V and 3 bases from J, with 6 bases between. Germline CDR1 MNHNS, CDR2 SASEGT. The CDR3 loop spans 13 amino acids. CDR3 coding DNA: TGTGCCAGCAGTGCGGTCTACACCGGGGAGCTGTTTTTT. Encoded protein: CASSAVYTGELFF.

The rearrangement links TRBV30 to TRBJ1-6; a weak D match, TRBD1 (5 bases). The germline gives CDR1 GTSNPN, CDR2 SVGIG (reference sequence). The CDR3 has 17 residues. V lost 5 bases to trimming and J lost 0 bases, with 17 bases between them. In DNA, the CDR3 is TGTGCCTGGGCACAGGACACGTCGAGCTCCTATAATTCACCCCTCCACTTT. It yields the protein CAWAQDTSSSYNSPLHF.

This clone was counted between two and nine times. The V gene is TRBV7-2, the J gene TRBJ1-1; TRBD1 is a possible D gene (5 bases). The V end was cut by 8 bases, the J end by 0 bases, with 13 bases between. Germline V CDR1 and CDR2: SGHTA, FQGNSA. CDR3 length equals 14 residues. Here the CDR3 reads CASFPGGMNTEAFF. CDR3 nucleotides: TGTGCCAGCTTTCCCGGGGGGATGAACACTGAAGCTTTCTTT.

Note on this clone: Germline and junction disagree at one end, which may indicate a read error. The J gene is TRBJ2-3, the V gene TRBV4-1; 8 positions agree with TRBD2. Germline V lookup: CDR1 MGHRA, CDR2 YSYEKL. This CDR3 comprises 16 residues. As DNA, the CDR3 is TGCGCCAGCAGCCAAGAGGGGAGCGGGGGCACGGATACGCAGTATTTT. Protein: CASSQEGSGGTDTQYF.

This clone has a single count. The chain joins TRBV7-9 to TRBJ1-2; D remains ambiguous. This CDR3 contains 14 residues. The germline V gene encodes CDR1 SEHNR and CDR2 FQNEAQ (reference sequence). Trimming took 5 bases from V and 1 from J, leaving 11 bases between them. This CDR3 is CASSTRTDNYGYTF. The CDR3 bases are TGTGCCAGCAGCACCCGGACTGATAACTATGGCTACACCTTC.

The gene calls are TRBV5-1 and TRBJ1-3; D may be TRBD1 (5 bases). This CDR3 is 15 amino acids long. V was trimmed by 4 bases and J by 0 bases, leaving 11 bases between them. The germline V gene has CDR1 SGHRS and CDR2 YFSETQ. CDR3 coding DNA: TGCGCCAGCAGCGCCACAGGAGACTCTGGAAACACCATATATTTT. Its protein product is CASSATGDSGNTIYF.

The rearrangement links TRBV10-3 to TRBJ2-5, with D possibly being TRBD1 (6 bases). The better agreement between TRBJ2-7 and the DNA end casts doubt on the J call. The CDR3 spans 14 residues. Per the germline V gene, CDR1 is ENHRY and CDR2 is SYGVKD. The chain's CDR3 is CAISDPGQSYEQYF. The CDR3 DNA is TGTGCCATCAGTGACCCAGGACAGAGCTACGAGCAGTACTTC.

The V gene is TRBV5-4, the J gene TRBJ2-7; 12 bases are shared with TRBD2. The J segment lost 3 bases and the V segment lost 5 bases, leaving 6 bases of the junction unmatched. This CDR3 comprises 15 residues. Germline V gene sequence: CDR1 SGHNT, CDR2 YYREEE (reference sequence). CDR3 sequence: CASRSGLAGNYEQYF. Here the CDR3 DNA reads TGTGCCAGCAGGTCCGGACTAGCGGGGAACTACGAGCAGTACTTC. The full variable domain, in which reference TRBV5-4 and TRBJ2-7 provide the parts outside the CDR3, is ETGVTQSPTHLIKTRGQQVTLRCSSQSGHNTVSWYQQALGQGPQFIFQYYREEENGRGNFPPRFSGLQFPNYSSELNVNALELDDSALYLCASRSGLAGNYEQYFGPGTRLTVT.

This clone was seen only once. The V gene is TRBV27, the J gene TRBJ2-3, with 7 bases identical to TRBD1. The V gene end was trimmed by 4 bases and the J gene end by 3 bases; junction bases not matched to a gene: 10. CDR1 is MNHEY, CDR2 SMNVEV, per germline (reference sequence). This CDR3 contains 16 residues. CDR3 nucleotide sequence: TGTGCCAGCAGTTCCATCCGGGACAGAAAAACAGATACGCAGTATTTT. Translation: CASSSIRDRKTDTQYF.

This rearrangement joins TRBV6-5 to TRBJ2-7; 7 nucleotides line up with TRBD1. This CDR3 region has 14 residues. The trim removed 4 bases at V and 3 bases at J, leaving 6 bases unmatched. Germline CDR1 reads MNHEY; CDR2 reads SVGAGI. The chain's CDR3 is CASSFRDSDYEQYF. The CDR3 nucleotides are TGTGCCAGCAGTTTCCGGGACAGCGACTACGAGCAGTACTTC.

The chain uses TRBV7-2 and TRBJ2-3, with TRBD2 identical over 7 bases. CDR1 and CDR2 (germline): SGHTA, FQGNSA. CDR3 length: 13 residues. V shed 6 bases, J shed 3 bases, and the junction held 3 bases outside the gene matches. The CDR3 region is CASRTGRTDTQYF. The DNA of the CDR3 is TGTGCCAGCAGAACCGGGAGGACAGATACGCAGTATTTT.

This sequence joins TRBV5-4 and TRBJ2-2; 10 nucleotides agree with TRBD1. The CDR3 has 15 amino acids. With V trimmed by 4 bases and J by 4 bases, 4 bases remained unmatched. The V gene's germline CDR1 is SGHNT and CDR2 YYREEE (reference sequence). The DNA for the CDR3 is TGTGCCAGCAGCACAGACAGGGGGCGCACCGGGGAGCTGTTTTTT. Amino acids: CASSTDRGRTGELFF.

The chain recombines TRBV4-3 with TRBJ2-7, with D tentatively TRBD1 (5 bases). The CDR3 runs to 13 residues. The V end lost 1 base, the J end lost 3 bases, and 7 bases lay between the germline ends. The germline V gene has CDR1 LGHNA and CDR2 YSLEER. Here the CDR3 reads CASSQGGSYEQYF. For the CDR3, the DNA is TGCGCCAGCAGCCAAGGGGGCAGCTACGAGCAGTACTTC.

A few counts support this clone. The chain couples TRBV6-6 to TRBJ2-3, with D possibly being TRBD1 (6 bases). Germline CDR1 reads MNHNY; CDR2 reads SVGAGI (reference sequence). The CDR3 covers 14 residues. V lost 5 bases and J 3 bases, leaving 12 bases between the germline ends. CDR3 amino acids: CASSTWTETDTQYF. CDR3 sequence (DNA): TGTGCCAGCAGTACCTGGACAGAAACAGATACGCAGTATTTT.

J is TRBJ1-4 and V is TRBV5-8, with D perhaps TRBD1 (6 bases). Germline V CDR1 and CDR2: SGHTS, YDEGEE. Trimming removed 0 bases at V and 7 bases at J, with 19 bases between. This CDR3 comprises 17 residues. CDR3 bases: TGTGCCAGCAGCTTGGGGACAGCGTTACGAATGGGTGAAAAACTGTTTTTT. Amino acid sequence: CASSLGTALRMGEKLFF.

This sequence joins TRBV18 and TRBJ2-7; TRBD1 matches 10 bases. Losses at the gene ends were 5 bases for V and 0 bases for J; bases not matched to a gene: 4. The germline gives CDR1 KGHSH, CDR2 LQKENI. The CDR3 length is 15 residues. CDR3 DNA sequence: TGTGCCAGCTCAACGGGACAGGGGAACTCCTACGAGCAGTACTTC. It yields the protein CASSTGQGNSYEQYF. The whole variable domain, remainder taken from reference TRBV18 and TRBJ2-7, is NAGVMQNPRHLVRRRGQEARLRCSPMKGHSHVYWYRQLPEEGLKFMVYLQKENIIDESGMPKERFSAEFPKEGPSILRIQQVVRGDSAAYFCASSTGQGNSYEQYFGPGTRLTVT.

This clone was seen more than once but under ten times. The V gene is TRBV7-2, the J gene TRBJ1-1; weak D call: TRBD1 (5 bases). In germline, CDR1 is SGHTA, CDR2 FQGNSA. This CDR3 comprises 13 residues. Deletions cut 6 bases from V and 0 bases from J, with 8 bases between. The DNA of the CDR3 is TGTGCCAGCAGAGGACAATTGAACACTGAAGCTTTCTTT. Translated: CASRGQLNTEAFF. Based on the CDR3 plus reference TRBV7-2 and TRBJ1-1, the full variable domain is GAGVSQSPSNKVTEKGKDVELRCDPISGHTALYWYRQSLGQGLEFLIYFQGNSAPDKSGLPSDRFSAERTGGSVSTLTIQRTQQEDSAVYLCASRGQLNTEAFFGQGTRLTVV.

The chain joins TRBV11-2 to TRBJ2-1; the D is unclear. The germline V and J ends were trimmed by 4 bases and 5 bases, with 18 bases remaining between them. The germline gives CDR1 SGHAT, CDR2 FQNNGV. The CDR3 extends over 16 amino acids. CDR3 region: CASSYMGSKADNEQFF. The CDR3, as DNA: TGTGCCAGCAGCTACATGGGCTCCAAGGCCGACAATGAGCAGTTCTTC.

With respect to this clone: A read error may account for a junction end that differs from germline. The chain has TRBV5-1 and TRBJ2-1; D gene ambiguous. CDR1 is SGHRS and CDR2 is YFSETQ in the germline V gene. The CDR3 spans 12 residues. In DNA, the CDR3 is TGCGCCAGCAGCTCCGAACACAAGGAGCAGTTCTTC. Protein: CASSSEHKEQFF.

The chain is built from TRBV6-1 and TRBJ2-7, with 8 nucleotides matching TRBD1. V gave up 1 base and J gave up 5 bases; unmatched junction bases: 4. Germline CDR1 is MNHNS and CDR2 is SASEGT. This CDR3 has 14 residues. CDR3 in amino acids: CASSEGTGSDEQYF. CDR3 nucleotide sequence: TGTGCCAGCAGTGAAGGGACAGGGTCGGACGAGCAGTACTTC.

The CDR3 spells CASSLVTRPYEQYF. CDR3 bases: TGTGCCAGCAGTTTAGTTACTAGACCCTACGAGCAGTACTTC. The rearrangement links TRBV28 to TRBJ2-7; possible D gene TRBD2, 5 bases. Germline V gene sequence: CDR1 MDHEN, CDR2 SYDVKM. The CDR3 totals 14 residues. Trimming removed 2 bases from V and 2 bases from J, with 10 bases in between.

This clone was observed a single time. The J gene is TRBJ2-7, the V gene TRBV27, with a possible D match to TRBD2 (5 bases). Germline loops: CDR1 MNHEY, CDR2 SMNVEV (reference sequence). V shed 6 bases and J shed 2 bases, with 14 bases lying between them. The length of the CDR3 is 14 residues. CDR3 sequence: CASSLSSGTYEQYF. The CDR3, as DNA: TGTGCCAGCAGCCTCTCCAGCGGAACCTACGAGCAGTACTTC.

The rearrangement joins TRBV7-2 to TRBJ2-5; D perhaps matches TRBD1 (6 bases). The V gene's germline CDR1 is SGHTA and CDR2 FQGNSA. CDR3 length: 13 residues. Between the trimmed V and J ends, which lost 7 bases and 4 bases, there was a span of 13 bases. The CDR3 bases are TGTGCCAGCAACACAGGGCCGGGAGAGACCCAGTACTTC. Translating it yields CASNTGPGETQYF.

The chain couples TRBV21-1 to TRBJ2-3; the table gives TRBD2 as D, unverified against the DNA. TRBV21-1 is listed as a pseudogene. This CDR3 spans 17 amino acids. The CDR3 sequence: CASSKTPSGGRTDTQYF. The DNA for the CDR3 is TGTGCCAGCAGCAAAACGCCTAGCGGGGGCCGCACAGATACGCAGTATTTT.